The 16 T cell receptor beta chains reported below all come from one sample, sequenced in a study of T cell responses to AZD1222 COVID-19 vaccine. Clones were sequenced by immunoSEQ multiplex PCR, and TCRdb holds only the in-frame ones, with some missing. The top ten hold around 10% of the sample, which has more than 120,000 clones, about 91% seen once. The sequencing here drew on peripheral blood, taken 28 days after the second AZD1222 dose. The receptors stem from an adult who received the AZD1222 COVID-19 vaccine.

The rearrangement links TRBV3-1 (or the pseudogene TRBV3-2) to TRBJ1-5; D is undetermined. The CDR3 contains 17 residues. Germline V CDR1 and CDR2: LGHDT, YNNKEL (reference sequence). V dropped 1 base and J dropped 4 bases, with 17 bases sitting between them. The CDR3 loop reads CASSQGSHRAFNQPQHF. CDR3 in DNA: TGTGCCAGCAGCCAAGGCAGTCATCGGGCCTTTAATCAGCCCCAGCATTTT.

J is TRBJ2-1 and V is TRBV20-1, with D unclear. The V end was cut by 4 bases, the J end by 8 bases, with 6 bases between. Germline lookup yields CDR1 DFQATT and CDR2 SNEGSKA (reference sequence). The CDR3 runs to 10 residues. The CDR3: CSATTHEQFF. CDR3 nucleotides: TGCAGTGCTACTACCCATGAGCAGTTCTTC.

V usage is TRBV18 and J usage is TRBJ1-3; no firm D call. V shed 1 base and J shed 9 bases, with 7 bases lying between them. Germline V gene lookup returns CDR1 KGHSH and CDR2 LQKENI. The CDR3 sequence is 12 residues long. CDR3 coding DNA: TGTGCCAGCTCACCACAAACGGGCACCATATATTTT. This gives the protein CASSPQTGTIYF.

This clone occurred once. CDR3 nucleotides: TGTGCCAGCACCCCCCAGAGCACTTTGAACACTGAAGCTTTCTTT. As protein: CASTPQSTLNTEAFF. This chain uses TRBV7-2 with TRBJ1-1; D is uncertain. CDR1 is SGHTA and CDR2 is FQGNSA in the germline V gene. This CDR3 region has 15 residues. V lost 7 bases to trimming and J lost 0 bases, with 15 bases between them.

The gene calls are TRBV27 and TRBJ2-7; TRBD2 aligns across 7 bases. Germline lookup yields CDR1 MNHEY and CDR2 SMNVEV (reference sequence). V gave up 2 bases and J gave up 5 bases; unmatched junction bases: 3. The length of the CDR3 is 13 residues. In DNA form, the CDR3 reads TGTGCCAGCAGTTTAAGGGAGGGGCACGAGCAGTACGTC. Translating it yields CASSLREGHEQYV.

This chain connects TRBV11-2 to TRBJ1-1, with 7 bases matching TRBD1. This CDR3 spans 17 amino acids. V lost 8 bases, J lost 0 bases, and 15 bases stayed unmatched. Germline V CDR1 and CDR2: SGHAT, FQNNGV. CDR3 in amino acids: CASGGGHRGPLNTEAFF. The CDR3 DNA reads TGTGCCAGCGGGGGGGGGCACAGGGGCCCTCTGAACACTGAAGCTTTCTTT.

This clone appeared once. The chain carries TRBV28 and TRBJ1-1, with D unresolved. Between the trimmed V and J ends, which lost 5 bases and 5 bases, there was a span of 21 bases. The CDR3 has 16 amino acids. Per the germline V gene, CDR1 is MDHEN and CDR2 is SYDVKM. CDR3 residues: CASSPHGVRAGTEAFF. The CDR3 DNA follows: TGTGCCAGCAGTCCCCACGGGGTAAGGGCCGGGACTGAAGCTTTCTTT.

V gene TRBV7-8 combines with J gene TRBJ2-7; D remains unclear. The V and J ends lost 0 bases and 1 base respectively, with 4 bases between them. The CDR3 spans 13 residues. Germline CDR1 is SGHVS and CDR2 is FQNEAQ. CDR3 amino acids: CASSLAQSYEQYV. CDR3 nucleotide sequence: TGTGCCAGCAGCTTAGCACAGTCCTACGAGCAGTACGTC.

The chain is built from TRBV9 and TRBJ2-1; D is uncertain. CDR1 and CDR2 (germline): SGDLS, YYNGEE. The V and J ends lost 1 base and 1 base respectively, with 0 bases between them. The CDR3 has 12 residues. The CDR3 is CASSVSYNEQFF. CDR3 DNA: TGTGCCAGCAGCGTATCCTACAATGAGCAGTTCTTC.

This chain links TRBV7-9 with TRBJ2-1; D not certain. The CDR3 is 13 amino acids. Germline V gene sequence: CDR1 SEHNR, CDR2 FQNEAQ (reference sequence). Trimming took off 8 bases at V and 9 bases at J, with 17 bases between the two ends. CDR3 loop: CASGGARAAEQFF. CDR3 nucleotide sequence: TGTGCCAGCGGCGGTGCTAGGGCGGCTGAGCAGTTCTTC. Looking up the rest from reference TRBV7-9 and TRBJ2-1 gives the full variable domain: DTGVSQNPRHKITKRGQNVTFRCDPISEHNRLYWYRQTLGQGPEFLTYFQNEAQLEKSRLLSDRFSAERPKGSFSTLEIQRTEQGDSAMYLCASGGARAAEQFFGPGTRLTVL.

This chain's CDR3 is CASSPRVGAYEQYV. The CDR3 DNA follows: TGTGCCAGCAGCCCCCGGGTCGGTGCCTACGAGCAGTACGTC. The chain links TRBV7-2 to TRBJ2-7; unclear D gene. Germline V gives CDR1 SGHTA, CDR2 FQGNSA. The CDR3 runs 14 residues. V lost 5 bases and J lost 2, with 13 bases in between.

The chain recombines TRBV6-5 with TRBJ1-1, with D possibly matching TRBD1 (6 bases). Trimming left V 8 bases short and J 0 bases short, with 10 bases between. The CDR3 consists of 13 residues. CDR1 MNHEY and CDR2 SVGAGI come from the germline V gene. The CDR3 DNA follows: TGTGCCAGCCCTAACAGGGTGAACACTGAAGCTTTCTTT. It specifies CASPNRVNTEAFF.

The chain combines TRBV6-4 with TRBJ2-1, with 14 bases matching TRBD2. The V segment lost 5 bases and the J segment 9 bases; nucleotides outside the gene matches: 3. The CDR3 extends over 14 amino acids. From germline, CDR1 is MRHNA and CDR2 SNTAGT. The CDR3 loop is CASSRGLAGAEQFF. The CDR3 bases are TGTGCCAGCAGTAGGGGACTAGCGGGGGCTGAGCAGTTCTTC.

CDR3: CATSRDLGVGQPQHF. The CDR3 nucleotides are TGTGCCACCAGCAGAGATTTGGGGGTCGGACAGCCCCAGCATTTT. The rearrangement uses TRBV15 and TRBJ1-5; D is perhaps TRBD1 (5 bases). From germline, CDR1 is LNHNV and CDR2 YYDKDF (reference sequence). CDR3 length: 15 residues. Trimming removed 0 bases from V and 7 bases from J, with 13 bases in between.

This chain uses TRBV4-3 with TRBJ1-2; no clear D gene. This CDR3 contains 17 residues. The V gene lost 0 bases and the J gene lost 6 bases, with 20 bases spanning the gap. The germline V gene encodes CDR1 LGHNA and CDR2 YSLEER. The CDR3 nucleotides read TGCGCCAGCAGCCAAGATGTGGGGTATGCTACTATCGATGGCTACACCTTC. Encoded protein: CASSQDVGYATIDGYTF.

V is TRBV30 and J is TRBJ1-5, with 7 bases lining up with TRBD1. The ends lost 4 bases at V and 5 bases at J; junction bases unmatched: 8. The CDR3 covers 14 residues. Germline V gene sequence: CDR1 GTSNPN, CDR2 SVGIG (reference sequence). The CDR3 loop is CAWKITGVDQPQHF. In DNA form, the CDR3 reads TGTGCCTGGAAAATCACAGGGGTGGATCAGCCCCAGCATTTT.